The 26 T cell receptor beta chains listed next were all sequenced from one sample in a study of human T cells and chemical hapten exposure. Time point meaning: pre-sensitization, week 0. Specified treatment: therapeutic diphenylcyclopropenone sensitization with weekly scalp DPC. TCRdb re-called the RACE reads through MiXCR, storing one row per CDR3 protein. Altogether around 200,000 distinct CDR3 sequences are present, around 30% being singletons, with the ten largest covering just under 3%. Specimen: whole blood, collected in connection with sensitization to the hapten diphenylcyclopropenone (DPC). The receptor set was obtained from a woman in her twenties or thirties with alopecia areata. Some clones in this sample may be carry-over from other donors' samples.

The chain has TRBV6-2 or TRBV6-3 and TRBJ2-1; D not certain. V was clipped by 3 bases and J by 4 bases, with 7 bases between them. Germline V CDR1 and CDR2: MNHEY, SVGEGT. The CDR3 has 13 residues. The CDR3 DNA reads TGTGCCAGCAGTTATGCTGGTTACAATGAGCAGTTCTTC. It translates to CASSYAGYNEQFF.

The genes are TRBV2 and TRBJ1-6; D unresolved. The CDR3 spans 15 residues. Trimming stripped 4 bases from V and 3 bases from J, with 10 bases between. Germline values: CDR1 SNHLY, CDR2 FYNNEI. CDR3 residues: CASSASTSYNSPLHF. CDR3 nucleotides: TGTGCCAGCAGTGCGAGTACCAGCTATAATTCACCCCTCCACTTT.

This clonotype was detected a few times. The V gene is TRBV10-3, the J gene TRBJ2-3, with D uncertain. Trimming stripped 7 bases from V and 4 bases from J, with 6 bases between. This CDR3 has 11 amino acids. Germline lookup yields CDR1 ENHRY and CDR2 SYGVKD. DNA of the CDR3: TGTGCCATCAAGTCCGCAGATACGCAGTATTTT. This translates into CAIKSADTQYF.

This chain uses TRBV24-1 with TRBJ1-4; TRBD1 aligns across 7 bases. Trimming took 3 bases from V and 8 from J; bases not matched to a gene: 11. The CDR3 runs to 16 residues. Per the germline V gene, CDR1 is KGHDR and CDR2 is SFDVKD. The chain's CDR3 is CATSDPPGQLGEKLFF. For the CDR3, the DNA is TGTGCCACCAGTGATCCTCCGGGACAGCTTGGGGAAAAACTGTTTTTT.

The J gene is TRBJ2-3, the V gene TRBV29-1, with no clear D. The germline gives CDR1 SQVTM, CDR2 ANQGSEA. The CDR3 contains 12 residues. V dropped 4 bases and J dropped 0 bases, with 5 bases sitting between them. As DNA, the CDR3 is TGCAGCGTTGTTTTCAGCACAGATACGCAGTATTTT. Amino acid sequence: CSVVFSTDTQYF.

The gene calls are TRBV20-1 and TRBJ1-2, with D possibly matching TRBD1 (5 bases). The V gene lost 2 bases and the J gene lost 6 bases, with 16 bases spanning the gap. Germline V CDR1 and CDR2: DFQATT, SNEGSKA (reference sequence). This CDR3 is 14 amino acids long. The CDR3 region is CSARNSKGTHGYTF. The CDR3 region has the DNA TGCAGTGCTAGAAATTCAAAGGGGACCCATGGCTACACCTTC.

Only a few counts were recorded for this clonotype. The chain recombines TRBV7-2 with TRBJ2-3, with D maybe TRBD1 (6 bases). The V gene lost 4 bases and the J gene lost 1 base, with 15 bases spanning the gap. Germline V CDR1 and CDR2: SGHTA, FQGNSA. This CDR3 is built from 16 residues. The CDR3 coding sequence is TGTGCCAGCAGCTCCCTCAGGGGTACCGGCACAGATACGCAGTATTTT. Its protein is CASSSLRGTGTDTQYF.

This chain links TRBV29-1 with TRBJ2-5, with a weak D call TRBD1 (5 bases). V lost 2 bases and J 1 base, leaving 8 bases between the germline ends. Germline V gene lookup returns CDR1 SQVTM and CDR2 ANQGSEA. The CDR3 runs to 13 residues. The CDR3, as DNA: TGCAGCGTTGAACAGACAGCCCAAGAGACCCAGTACTTC. Protein product: CSVEQTAQETQYF. The whole variable domain, remainder taken from reference TRBV29-1 and TRBJ2-5, is SAVISQKPSRDICQRGTSLTIQCQVDSQVTMMFWYRQQPGQSLTLIATANQGSEATYESGFVIDKFPISRPNLTFSTLTVSNMSPEDSSIYLCSVEQTAQETQYFGPGTRLLVL.

This clonotype was observed a few times. V is TRBV6-4 and J is TRBJ2-1; the match to TRBD2 covers 12 bases. In germline, CDR1 is MRHNA, CDR2 SNTAGT. This CDR3 has 15 residues. The V and J ends lost 6 bases and 4 bases, in that order; junction bases with no gene match: 4. Here the CDR3 DNA reads TGTGCCAGCAGCGCACTAGCGGGGGGATACAATGAGCAGTTCTTC. Translating gives CASSALAGGYNEQFF.

This clonotype occurred a few times. The gene calls are TRBV29-1 and TRBJ2-5; perhaps D is TRBD1 or TRBD2 (5 bases each). This CDR3 contains 13 residues. V lost 6 bases, J lost 1 base, and 12 bases lay in between. CDR1 is SQVTM, CDR2 ANQGSEA, per germline. As DNA, the CDR3 is TGCAGCGTCCAGGGACGGGCCCAAGAGACCCAGTACTTC. Its translation is CSVQGRAQETQYF.

The chain is built from TRBV14 and TRBJ2-1; perhaps TRBD2 as D (6 bases). The V and J ends lost 4 bases and 3 bases respectively, with 10 bases between them. The length of the CDR3 is 14 residues. Germline CDR1 SGHDN, CDR2 FVKESK. Here the CDR3 DNA reads TGTGCCAGCAGCCCGACTAGGAACTACAATGAGCAGTTCTTC. Translating it yields CASSPTRNYNEQFF. Together with reference TRBV14 and TRBJ2-1, the CDR3 gives the full variable domain: EAGVTQFPSHSVIEKGQTVTLRCDPISGHDNLYWYRRVMGKEIKFLLHFVKESKQDESGMPNNRFLAERTGGTYSTLKVQPAELEDSGVYFCASSPTRNYNEQFFGPGTRLTVL.

The rearrangement links TRBV12-3 or TRBV12-4 to TRBJ1-5; 7 bases are a match to TRBD1. V shed 3 bases and J 7 bases; nucleotides not matched to a gene: 6. The CDR3 runs 14 residues. CDR3 sequence reads: CASSFGQEGQPQHF. CDR3 nucleotide sequence: TGTGCCAGCAGTTTTGGACAGGAAGGGCAGCCCCAGCATTTT.

The J gene is TRBJ2-2, the V gene TRBV28; TRBD2 might be the D (5 bases). Trimming cost V 4 bases and J 8 bases, with 14 bases left between them. This CDR3 has 14 residues. The germline V gene has CDR1 MDHEN and CDR2 SYDVKM. CDR3: CASSSLPGRGELFF. CDR3 coding DNA: TGTGCCAGCAGTTCCTTACCGGGAAGGGGGGAGCTGTTTTTT.

This chain uses TRBV11-2 with TRBJ2-3; 8 bases are shared with TRBD1. This CDR3 has 16 amino acids. Per germline, CDR1 SGHAT and CDR2 FQNNGV. Trimming at V came to 5 bases and at J to 2 bases, leaving 9 bases not matched to a gene. The CDR3 DNA sequence: TGTGCCAGCAGCACCCGGACAGGGAGACTCACAGATACGCAGTATTTT. This codes for CASSTRTGRLTDTQYF.

The rearrangement joins TRBV29-1 to TRBJ1-5, with a weak D call TRBD1 (6 bases). The germline CDR1 and CDR2 sequences are SQVTM and ANQGSEA. The germline V and J ends were trimmed by 4 bases and 3 bases, with 13 bases remaining between them. The CDR3 totals 14 residues. CDR3 region: CSVVSQGNNQPQHF. Written as DNA, the CDR3 is TGCAGCGTTGTTAGCCAGGGGAACAATCAGCCCCAGCATTTT.

The table lists this clonotype with a few counts. The rearrangement links TRBV5-1 to TRBJ2-7; no clear D. The CDR3 totals 13 residues. The V end lost 2 bases, the J end lost 2 bases, and 8 bases lay between the germline ends. Germline CDR1 is SGHRS and CDR2 is YFSETQ. The CDR3 sequence: CASSLNVAYEQYF. The CDR3 DNA reads as TGCGCCAGCAGCTTAAACGTAGCCTACGAGCAGTACTTC.

The V gene is TRBV7-2, the J gene TRBJ2-1, with D tentatively TRBD2 (7 bases). The CDR3 runs to 14 residues. Germline CDR1 SGHTA, CDR2 FQGNSA. Between the trimmed V and J ends, which lost 5 bases and 4 bases, there was a span of 12 bases. As DNA, the CDR3 is TGTGCCAGCAGCCCGGGGGGACAATACAATGAGCAGTTCTTC. Translation: CASSPGGQYNEQFF.

The chain has TRBV3-1 and TRBJ2-1; D may correspond to TRBD1 or TRBD2 (6 bases each). Trimming removed 1 base from V and 7 bases from J, with 11 bases in between. The V gene's germline CDR1 is LGHDT and CDR2 YNNKEL (reference sequence). The CDR3 runs to 14 residues. CDR3: CASSQAGAGNEQFF. The DNA of the CDR3 is TGTGCCAGCAGCCAAGCGGGGGCCGGGAATGAGCAGTTCTTC.

The chain joins TRBV29-1 to TRBJ2-5; a weak D match, TRBD1 (6 bases). Germline values: CDR1 SQVTM, CDR2 ANQGSEA. The CDR3 is 13 amino acids. V was clipped by 8 bases and J by 4 bases, with 17 bases between them. CDR3 sequence (DNA): TGCAGCTCCACGGGACAAAGGGGAGAGACCCAGTACTTC. It yields the protein CSSTGQRGETQYF.

This clonotype was seen a handful of times. The rearrangement links TRBV29-1 to TRBJ2-1; TRBD2 aligns across 12 bases. Germline CDR1 SQVTM, CDR2 ANQGSEA. The CDR3 is 15 residues long. J was trimmed by 7 bases and V by 4 bases; bases with no gene match: 8. CDR3 region: CSVGGRTSGANEQFF. The DNA for the CDR3 is TGCAGCGTTGGGGGAAGGACTAGCGGGGCAAATGAGCAGTTCTTC.

This clonotype was observed a few times. The genes are TRBV6-2 or TRBV6-3 and TRBJ2-3; D is possibly TRBD1 or TRBD2 (5 bases each). The CDR3 is 14 amino acids. Per the germline V gene, CDR1 is MNHEY and CDR2 is SVGEGT. The V gene lost 4 bases and the J gene lost 4 bases, with 12 bases spanning the gap. Here the CDR3 DNA reads TGTGCCAGCAGTTCCGGTAGAGGGGCAGATACGCAGTATTTT. The encoded protein is CASSSGRGADTQYF.

This chain joins TRBV4-2 and TRBJ1-5; weak D call: TRBD1 (5 bases). This CDR3 contains 15 residues. Germline values: CDR1 LGHNA, CDR2 YNFKEQ. Trimming removed 1 base from V and 5 bases from J, with 12 bases in between. The CDR3 here is CASSQAMDIDQPQHF. DNA of the CDR3: TGTGCCAGCAGCCAAGCAATGGACATTGATCAGCCCCAGCATTTT.

This clonotype was counted ten times or more. The J gene is TRBJ1-4, the V gene TRBV29-1, with TRBD1 as a possible D gene (5 bases). Germline V gives CDR1 SQVTM, CDR2 ANQGSEA. The CDR3 is 13 residues long. V gave up 7 bases and J gave up 6 bases, with 15 bases separating them. The CDR3 reads CSAGRGYDEKLFF. CDR3 DNA sequence: TGCAGCGCTGGCCGGGGGTACGATGAAAAACTGTTTTTT. Full variable domain (remainder filled in from reference TRBV29-1 and TRBJ1-4): SAVISQKPSRDICQRGTSLTIQCQVDSQVTMMFWYRQQPGQSLTLIATANQGSEATYESGFVIDKFPISRPNLTFSTLTVSNMSPEDSSIYLCSAGRGYDEKLFFGSGTQLSVL.

This clonotype appeared a few times. The rearrangement links TRBV20-1 to TRBJ1-1; D gene ambiguous. The CDR3 is 13 amino acids. Germline V gene data show CDR1 as DFQATT and CDR2 as SNEGSKA (reference sequence). The germline V and J ends were trimmed by 2 bases and 6 bases, with 13 bases remaining between them. The CDR3 loop is CSARSQSTPEAFF. The CDR3 DNA reads TGCAGTGCTAGAAGTCAGTCGACACCTGAAGCTTTCTTT.

This sequence joins TRBV28 and TRBJ2-1; 10 bases are a match to TRBD2. V shed 8 bases and J 6 bases; nucleotides not matched to a gene: 4. The CDR3 extends over 13 amino acids. In germline, CDR1 is MDHEN, CDR2 SYDVKM. CDR3 region: CASRAGGGNEQFF. The CDR3 DNA sequence: TGTGCCAGCCGAGCGGGAGGGGGCAATGAGCAGTTCTTC.

This clonotype appeared a few times. The chain joins TRBV20-1 to TRBJ2-7; D ambiguous. There are 14 residues in the CDR3. Trimming removed 4 bases from V and 5 bases from J, with 18 bases in between. The V gene's germline CDR1 is DFQATT and CDR2 SNEGSKA (reference sequence). The CDR3 protein is CSAKVQNGWNEQYF. The DNA of the CDR3 is TGCAGTGCTAAGGTACAGAACGGGTGGAACGAGCAGTACTTC.